Sequencing of this T cell receptor beta chain was carried out in a study of radiotherapy plus CTLA-4 blockade in lung cancer. Study summary: The study recorded objective responses in roughly a sixth of patients and disease control in 25% to 35%. Study-level results: Tumor-origin TCR clones grew in blood after radiotherapy plus ipilimumab.

This clone has just one count. Its cognate antigen is unknown. Generated by immunoSEQ multiplex PCR, the TCRdb table keeps only in-frame clones and is missing some. The sample gives about 85,000 clones, 75% to 90% of which show up once; around 2% is in the top ten. The V gene lost 4 bases and the J gene lost 7 bases, with 10 bases spanning the gap. The CDR3 is made up of 13 amino acids. Germline V lookup: CDR1 SGHAT, CDR2 FQNNGV. Patients had chemo-refractory metastatic non-small-cell lung cancer and received focal radiation plus CTLA-4 blockade that used ipilimumab. This TCR came from a human donor with non-small cell lung cancer who had a partial response to radiotherapy plus ipilimumab. Sequenced material: peripheral blood, taken from a patient treated with radiotherapy plus ipilimumab. The gene calls are TRBV11-2 and TRBJ1-4; a possible D gene is TRBD1 (5 bases). CDR3 bases: TGTGCCAGCAGCTCACAGGTGGTTGAAAAACTGTTTTTT. Protein: CASSSQVVEKLFF.